This passage covers 22 T cell receptor beta chains from one sample sequenced in a study of shared clonotypes between healthy human individuals. Naivety among CD8 cells was defined by CD45RO negativity and positive CCR7 selection, thereby excluding terminally differentiated effector memory CD45RA+ cells. Sequencing was performed with immunoSEQ multiplex PCR; in TCRdb, only in-frame clones are kept and a portion is missing. The profile covers about 2.1 million clones, with just over 90% appearing a single time and 1.5% to 2% taken by the ten largest. The sequenced sample consisted of naive CD8+ T cells from PBMCs. Receptor source: a man between 18 and 29 years old in good health. Some clones in this sample may be carry-over from other donors' samples.

On this clone itself: Different DNA sequences within this sample yield the same CDR3. DNA for the CDR3: TGTGCCAGCAGCTTGGAGCGGAATGAGCAGTTCTTC. Protein sequence: CASSLERNEQFF. The chain employs TRBV5-4 and TRBJ2-1, with D perhaps matching TRBD2 (5 bases). CDR1 and CDR2 (germline): SGHNT, YYREEE (reference sequence). The length of the CDR3 is 12 residues. Trimming took 0 bases from V and 7 from J, leaving 5 bases between them.

This clone occurred once. The CDR3: CASSSRGLAGNEQFF. CDR3 in DNA: TGTGCCAGCAGCTCCCGAGGCCTAGCGGGCAATGAGCAGTTCTTC. The chain employs TRBV9 and TRBJ2-1, with 8 positions matching TRBD2. The germline CDR1 and CDR2 sequences are SGDLS and YYNGEE. The CDR3 consists of 15 residues. J lost 6 bases, V lost 4 bases, and 9 bases had no gene match. Variable domain in full (rest from reference TRBV9 and TRBJ2-1): DSGVTQTPKHLITATGQRVTLRCSPRSGDLSVYWYQQSLDQGLQFLIQYYNGEERAKGNILERFSAQQFPDLHSELNLSSLELGDSALYFCASSSRGLAGNEQFFGPGTRLTVL.

This chain joins TRBV28 and TRBJ1-5; TRBD1 agrees at 9 bases. CDR1 is MDHEN and CDR2 is SYDVKM in the germline V gene. The length of the CDR3 is 18 residues. J gave up 2 bases and V 6 bases, and 14 bases lay outside the gene matches. The CDR3 DNA reads TGTGCCAGCAGCACGGACAGGGGCGCCCGTTTGGGCAATCAGCCCCAGCATTTT. This encodes CASSTDRGARLGNQPQHF.

CDR3: CASSYRDRFNQPQHF. CDR3 nucleotide sequence: TGTGCCAGCAGTTACCGGGACAGGTTCAATCAGCCCCAGCATTTT. The chain couples TRBV5-6 to TRBJ1-5, with TRBD1 identical over 8 bases. V was pared by 5 bases and J by 3 bases, with 7 bases of the junction left unmatched. The CDR3 is 15 amino acids. CDR1 is SGHDT and CDR2 is YYEEEE in the germline V gene.

The count of this clone is one. The genes are TRBV27 and TRBJ2-7; no clear D gene. CDR3 size: 15 residues. Trimming took off 5 bases at V and 2 bases at J, with 16 bases between the two ends. Per the germline V gene, CDR1 is MNHEY and CDR2 is SMNVEV (reference sequence). The CDR3 nucleotides are TGTGCCAGCAGTGGAGCAGCCCCCATTCCCTACGAGCAGTACTTC. This translates into CASSGAAPIPYEQYF.

There are a few counts of this clone. V gene TRBV5-6 combines with J gene TRBJ1-1; unclear D gene. V gave up 0 bases and J gave up 3 bases, with 6 bases separating them. The CDR3 sequence is 13 residues long. In germline, CDR1 is SGHDT, CDR2 YYEEEE. CDR3 in amino acids: CASSLDGDTEAFF. For the CDR3, the DNA is TGTGCCAGCAGCTTGGACGGGGACACTGAAGCTTTCTTT.

This clone has just one count. This chain connects TRBV27 to TRBJ1-4, with D unresolved. Trimming left V 5 bases short and J 8 bases short, with 12 bases between. Germline V gene lookup returns CDR1 MNHEY and CDR2 SMNVEV (reference sequence). This CDR3 has 13 amino acids. The CDR3 is CASSPRTGEKLFF. The CDR3 bases are TGTGCCAGCAGTCCACGGACCGGAGAAAAACTGTTTTTT.

The chain joins TRBV9 to TRBJ2-1; possibly TRBD2 for D (6 bases). V was trimmed by 4 bases and J by 2 bases, leaving 13 bases between them. Germline values: CDR1 SGDLS, CDR2 YYNGEE. The CDR3 is 15 amino acids. The CDR3 nucleotides read TGTGCCAGCAGCCCCACGCGCGGGACCTACAATGAGCAGTTCTTC. Its protein is CASSPTRGTYNEQFF.

This chain links TRBV28 with TRBJ1-5; 7 bases map to TRBD1. Germline V gene lookup returns CDR1 MDHEN and CDR2 SYDVKM. The length of the CDR3 is 16 residues. V lost 4 bases and J lost 4; bases outside the gene matches: 10. CDR3 protein: CASSWTGSGWNQPQHF. The CDR3, as DNA: TGTGCCAGCAGTTGGACAGGTAGCGGTTGGAATCAGCCCCAGCATTTT.

The chain's CDR3 is CAIGTSGSYEQYF. CDR3 bases: TGTGCCATCGGGACTAGCGGGAGCTACGAGCAGTACTTC. J is TRBJ2-7 and V is TRBV10-3; 14 positions agree with TRBD2. The germline CDR1 and CDR2 sequences are ENHRY and SYGVKD. V shed 8 bases and J 3 bases; nucleotides not matched to a gene: 0. This CDR3 spans 13 amino acids.

V and J are TRBV6-1 and TRBJ1-2, with D possibly matching TRBD1 (5 bases). CDR3 length equals 14 residues. CDR1 MNHNS and CDR2 SASEGT come from the germline V gene. V lost 3 bases to trimming and J lost 6 bases, with 14 bases between them. CDR3 protein: CASSDLGQGNGYTF. For the CDR3, the DNA is TGTGCCAGCAGTGATCTTGGCCAGGGAAATGGCTACACCTTC.

The CDR3 sequence: CASSVGGSSSYNEQFF. The CDR3 bases are TGTGCCAGCAGTGTCGGGGGGTCGAGCTCCTACAATGAGCAGTTCTTC. This sequence joins TRBV14 and TRBJ2-1, with TRBD2 identical over 7 bases. V shed 6 bases, J shed 0 bases, and the junction held 8 bases outside the gene matches. Germline CDR1 and CDR2: SGHDN and FVKESK. There are 16 residues in the CDR3.

The gene calls are TRBV10-2 and TRBJ1-1, with 7 bases aligning to TRBD1. This CDR3 is 12 amino acids long. J was trimmed by 1 base and V by 10 bases; bases with no gene match: 3. CDR1 and CDR2 (germline): WSHSY, SAAADI. The CDR3 DNA sequence: TGCGCCATCAGGACAGGGAACACTGAAGCTTTCTTT. As protein: CAIRTGNTEAFF.

This clone showed up just once. The rearrangement joins TRBV6-4 to TRBJ1-1, with D perhaps matching TRBD1 (5 bases). The CDR3 consists of 13 residues. Per the germline V gene, CDR1 is MRHNA and CDR2 is SNTAGT. Between the trimmed V and J ends, which lost 8 bases and 4 bases, there was a span of 14 bases. The CDR3 nucleotides read TGTGCCAGCTCCTGGGACCCGAGCACTGAAGCTTTCTTT. It is translated as CASSWDPSTEAFF.

This clone came up once. The rearrangement links TRBV19 to TRBJ2-2, with 9 positions matching TRBD1. The trim removed 3 bases at V and 0 bases at J, leaving 8 bases unmatched. Germline V gene data show CDR1 as LNHDA and CDR2 as SQIVND (reference sequence). CDR3 length equals 18 residues. The CDR3: CASSIHGRQGANTGELFF. The CDR3 nucleotides are TGTGCCAGTAGTATCCATGGTCGACAGGGGGCGAACACCGGGGAGCTGTTTTTT.

Note on this clone: In the same sample, other DNA sequences code for this CDR3. This sequence joins TRBV27 and TRBJ2-7, with D perhaps matching TRBD1 (6 bases). CDR3 size: 13 residues. Trimming stripped 8 bases from V and 2 bases from J, with 13 bases between. Germline loops: CDR1 MNHEY, CDR2 SMNVEV (reference sequence). CDR3 coding DNA: TGTGCCAGCGGTCCGGGACAAACCTACGAGCAGTACTTC. This codes for CASGPGQTYEQYF.

This clone came up once. V is TRBV11-2 and J is TRBJ1-4; 7 positions match TRBD1. The V gene end was trimmed by 4 bases and the J gene end by 8 bases; junction bases not matched to a gene: 7. The CDR3 covers 14 residues. The V gene's germline CDR1 is SGHAT and CDR2 FQNNGV. The CDR3 bases are TGTGCCAGCAGCTCCTGGACAGGTGTCGAAAAACTGTTTTTT. The encoded protein is CASSSWTGVEKLFF.

The genes are TRBV5-6 and TRBJ2-7; 10 nucleotides agree with TRBD2. Germline values: CDR1 SGHDT, CDR2 YYEEEE. The V gene end was trimmed by 5 bases and the J gene end by 6 bases; junction bases not matched to a gene: 14. This CDR3 has 16 amino acids. Here the CDR3 reads CASRPTPSGSHPEQYF. The CDR3 nucleotides read TGTGCCAGCAGACCTACACCTAGCGGGAGTCACCCCGAGCAGTACTTC. Drawing the rest from reference TRBV5-6 and TRBJ2-7, the complete variable domain is DAGVTQSPTHLIKTRGQQVTLRCSPKSGHDTVSWYQQALGQGPQFIFQYYEEEERQRGNFPDRFSGHQFPNYSSELNVNALLLGDSALYLCASRPTPSGSHPEQYFGPGTRLTVT.

This sequence joins TRBV7-9 and TRBJ2-3, with a weak D call TRBD2 (6 bases). This CDR3 has 15 residues. CDR1 and CDR2 (germline): SEHNR, FQNEAQ (reference sequence). Trimming stripped 1 base from V and 6 bases from J, with 14 bases between. For the CDR3, the DNA is TGTGCCAGCAGCTTAGACAATTCTGGGGGGGATACGCAGTATTTT. Amino acids: CASSLDNSGGDTQYF.

The CDR3 sequence is CASSSLAGGPSEQFF. In DNA, the CDR3 is TGTGCCAGCAGTTCACTAGCGGGAGGGCCAAGTGAGCAGTTCTTC. The rearrangement joins TRBV27 to TRBJ2-1, with 13 positions matching TRBD2. V was clipped by 4 bases and J by 9 bases; unmatched bases: 6. The CDR3 extends over 15 amino acids. The germline V gene has CDR1 MNHEY and CDR2 SMNVEV (reference sequence).

With respect to this clone: This CDR3 is also generated by other DNA sequences in the sample. The J gene is TRBJ2-7, the V gene TRBV7-8; no definite D call. The CDR3 sequence is 12 residues long. V was trimmed by 1 base and J by 2 bases, leaving 3 bases between them. Germline CDR1 and CDR2: SGHVS and FQNEAQ. The chain's CDR3 is CASSLGTYEQYF. The CDR3 nucleotides are TGTGCCAGCAGCTTAGGCACCTACGAGCAGTACTTC.

This chain joins TRBV10-3 and TRBJ1-5; D is unresolved. The CDR3 has 16 residues. The germline gives CDR1 ENHRY, CDR2 SYGVKD. The V and J ends lost 3 bases and 3 bases respectively, with 15 bases between them. The CDR3 DNA reads as TGTGCCATCAGTGAAAATCGTCAGTCCCCCAATCAGCCCCAGCATTTT. Translation: CAISENRQSPNQPQHF.